The T cell receptor (beta chain) under discussion was sequenced for a study of cytomegalovirus exposure and HLA in healthy donors. Study-level results: Immune exposure data for these donors was limited to CMV serostatus.

A word on this clone: Its target is not known.

PCR was performed using 60 Vbeta and 13 Jbeta primers. Assay used: immunoSEQ multiplex PCR; TCRdb lists only in-frame clones, some missing. The sample's table shows under 150,000 clones. CDR3 length: 15 amino acids. The V gene's germline CDR1 is SEHNR and CDR2 FQNEAQ (reference sequence). With V trimmed by 2 bases and J by 5 bases, 8 bases remained unmatched. Sample: PBMCs. The chain links TRBV7-9 to TRBJ2-7, with 8 positions matching TRBD2. The TCR was taken from a woman in her sixties or seventies in good health and CMV-seronegative. The CDR3 region has the DNA TGTGCCAGCAGCTTAAATCGACTAGCGAGCGACGAGCAGTACTTC. Protein sequence: CASSLNRLASDEQYF. Together with reference TRBV7-9 and TRBJ2-7, the CDR3 gives the full variable domain: DTGVSQNPRHKITKRGQNVTFRCDPISEHNRLYWYRQTLGQGPEFLTYFQNEAQLEKSRLLSDRFSAERPKGSFSTLEIQRTEQGDSAMYLCASSLNRLASDEQYFGPGTRLTVT.